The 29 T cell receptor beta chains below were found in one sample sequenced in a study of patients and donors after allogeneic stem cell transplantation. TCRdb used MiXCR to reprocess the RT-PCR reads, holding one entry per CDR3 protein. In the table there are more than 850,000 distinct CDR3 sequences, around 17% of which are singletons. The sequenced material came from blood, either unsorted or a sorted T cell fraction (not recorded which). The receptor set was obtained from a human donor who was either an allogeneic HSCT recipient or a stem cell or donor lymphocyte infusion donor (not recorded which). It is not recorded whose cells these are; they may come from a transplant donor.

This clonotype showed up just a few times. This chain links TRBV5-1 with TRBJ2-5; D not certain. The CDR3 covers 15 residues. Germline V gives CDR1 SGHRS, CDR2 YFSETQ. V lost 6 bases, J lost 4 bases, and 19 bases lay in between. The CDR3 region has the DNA TGCGCCAGCAATCCAGGCCAGAACGCAAGAGAGACCCAGTACTTC. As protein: CASNPGQNARETQYF.

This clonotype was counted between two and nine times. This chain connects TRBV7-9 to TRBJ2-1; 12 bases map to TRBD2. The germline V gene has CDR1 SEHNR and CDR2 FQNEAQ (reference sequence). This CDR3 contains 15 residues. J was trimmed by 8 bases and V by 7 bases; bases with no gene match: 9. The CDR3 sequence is CASNLRLAGADEQFF. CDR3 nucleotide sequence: TGTGCCAGCAACCTGAGACTAGCGGGGGCGGATGAGCAGTTCTTC.

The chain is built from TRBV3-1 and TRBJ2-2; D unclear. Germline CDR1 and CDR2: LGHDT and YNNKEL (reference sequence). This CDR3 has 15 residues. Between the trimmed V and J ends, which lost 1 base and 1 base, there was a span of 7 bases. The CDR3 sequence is CASSQGLWNTGELFF. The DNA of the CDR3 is TGTGCCAGCAGCCAAGGGCTATGGAACACCGGGGAGCTGTTTTTT.

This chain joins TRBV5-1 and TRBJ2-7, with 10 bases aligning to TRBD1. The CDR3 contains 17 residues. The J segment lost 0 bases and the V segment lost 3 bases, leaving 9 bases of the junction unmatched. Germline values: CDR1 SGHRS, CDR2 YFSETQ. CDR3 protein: CASSSKRDRGTSYEQYF. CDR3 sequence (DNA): TGCGCCAGCAGCTCAAAAAGGGACAGGGGAACCTCCTACGAGCAGTACTTC.

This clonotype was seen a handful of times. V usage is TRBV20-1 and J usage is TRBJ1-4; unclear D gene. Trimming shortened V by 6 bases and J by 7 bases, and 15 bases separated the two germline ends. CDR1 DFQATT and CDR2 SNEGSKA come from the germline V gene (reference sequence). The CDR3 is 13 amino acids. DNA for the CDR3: TGCAGTGCCCTGTGGGAGATTGGTGAAAAACTGTTTTTT. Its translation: CSALWEIGEKLFF.

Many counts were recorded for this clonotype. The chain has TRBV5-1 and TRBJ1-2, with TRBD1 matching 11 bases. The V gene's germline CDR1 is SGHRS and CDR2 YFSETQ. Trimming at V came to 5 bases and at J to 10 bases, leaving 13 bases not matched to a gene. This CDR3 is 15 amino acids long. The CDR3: CASSPSTGTGGDYTF. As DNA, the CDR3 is TGCGCCAGCAGTCCTTCAACCGGGACAGGGGGAGACTACACCTTC.

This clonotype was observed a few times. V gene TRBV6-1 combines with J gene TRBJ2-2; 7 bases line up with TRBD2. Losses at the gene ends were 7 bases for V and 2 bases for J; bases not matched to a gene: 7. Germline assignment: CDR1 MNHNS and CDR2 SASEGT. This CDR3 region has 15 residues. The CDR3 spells CASNPLAVNTGELFF. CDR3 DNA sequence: TGTGCCAGCAACCCCCTAGCGGTTAACACCGGGGAGCTGTTTTTT.

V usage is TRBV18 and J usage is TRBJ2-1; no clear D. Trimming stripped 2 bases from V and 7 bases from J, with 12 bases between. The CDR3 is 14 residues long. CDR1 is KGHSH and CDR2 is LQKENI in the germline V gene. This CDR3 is CASSPRKERNEQFF. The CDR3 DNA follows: TGTGCCAGCTCACCAAGGAAGGAGAGGAATGAGCAGTTCTTC. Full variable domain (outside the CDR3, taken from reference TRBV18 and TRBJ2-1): NAGVMQNPRHLVRRRGQEARLRCSPMKGHSHVYWYRQLPEEGLKFMVYLQKENIIDESGMPKERFSAEFPKEGPSILRIQQVVRGDSAAYFCASSPRKERNEQFFGPGTRLTVL.

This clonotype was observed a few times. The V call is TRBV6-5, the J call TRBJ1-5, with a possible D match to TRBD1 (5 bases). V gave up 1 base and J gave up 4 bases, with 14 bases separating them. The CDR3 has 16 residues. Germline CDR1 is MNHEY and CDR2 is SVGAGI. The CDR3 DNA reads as TGTGCCAGCAGTTACTACGGGACGGACAAGAATCAGCCCCAGCATTTT. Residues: CASSYYGTDKNQPQHF.

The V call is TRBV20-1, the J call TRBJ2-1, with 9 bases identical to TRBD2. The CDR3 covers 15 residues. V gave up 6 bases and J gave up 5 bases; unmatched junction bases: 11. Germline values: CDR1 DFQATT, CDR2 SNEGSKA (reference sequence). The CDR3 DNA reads TGCAGTGCGTGGACCGGGACTAGCCGTAACAATGAGCAGTTCTTC. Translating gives CSAWTGTSRNNEQFF.

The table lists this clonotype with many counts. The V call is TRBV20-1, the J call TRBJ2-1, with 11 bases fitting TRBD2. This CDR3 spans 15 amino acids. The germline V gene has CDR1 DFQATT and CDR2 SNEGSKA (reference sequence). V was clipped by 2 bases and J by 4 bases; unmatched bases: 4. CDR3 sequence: CSARRGTSGYNEQFF. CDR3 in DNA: TGCAGTGCTAGACGCGGGACTAGCGGATACAATGAGCAGTTCTTC.

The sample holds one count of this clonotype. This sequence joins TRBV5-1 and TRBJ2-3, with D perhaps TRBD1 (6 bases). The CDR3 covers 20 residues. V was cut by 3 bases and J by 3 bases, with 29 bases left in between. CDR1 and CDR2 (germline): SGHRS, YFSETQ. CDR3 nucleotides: TGCGCCAGCAGCTCCGGACAGATCACAATCGACTACACAAAAACAGATACGCAGTATTTT. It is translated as CASSSGQITIDYTKTDTQYF.

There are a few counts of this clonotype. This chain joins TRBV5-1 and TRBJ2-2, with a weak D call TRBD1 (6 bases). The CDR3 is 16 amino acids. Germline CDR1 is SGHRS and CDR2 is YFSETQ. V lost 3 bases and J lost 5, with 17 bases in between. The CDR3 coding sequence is TGCGCCAGCAGCTCCCCCGGACAGATTAAAACCGGGGAGCTGTTTTTT. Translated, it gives CASSSPGQIKTGELFF.

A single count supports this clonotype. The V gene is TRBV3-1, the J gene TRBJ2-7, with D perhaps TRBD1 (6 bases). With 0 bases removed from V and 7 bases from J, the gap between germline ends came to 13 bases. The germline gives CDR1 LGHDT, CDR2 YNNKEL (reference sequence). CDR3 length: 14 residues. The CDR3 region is CASSQDMAGVEQYF. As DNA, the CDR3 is TGTGCCAGCAGCCAAGATATGGCAGGGGTTGAGCAGTACTTC.

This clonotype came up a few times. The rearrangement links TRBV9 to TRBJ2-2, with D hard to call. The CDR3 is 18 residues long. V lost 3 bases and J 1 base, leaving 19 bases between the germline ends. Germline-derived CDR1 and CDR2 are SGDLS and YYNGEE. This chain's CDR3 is CASSAPPVAEENTGELFF. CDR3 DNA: TGTGCCAGCAGCGCGCCCCCGGTGGCAGAGGAGAACACCGGGGAGCTGTTTTTT.

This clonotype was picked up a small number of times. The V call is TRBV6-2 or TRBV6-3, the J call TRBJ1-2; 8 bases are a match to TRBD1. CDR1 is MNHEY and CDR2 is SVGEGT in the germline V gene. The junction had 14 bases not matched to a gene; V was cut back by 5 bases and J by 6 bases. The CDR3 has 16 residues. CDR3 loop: CASSPGPRGRLNGYTF. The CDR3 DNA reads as TGTGCCAGCAGTCCAGGACCCAGGGGGCGTTTGAATGGCTACACCTTC.

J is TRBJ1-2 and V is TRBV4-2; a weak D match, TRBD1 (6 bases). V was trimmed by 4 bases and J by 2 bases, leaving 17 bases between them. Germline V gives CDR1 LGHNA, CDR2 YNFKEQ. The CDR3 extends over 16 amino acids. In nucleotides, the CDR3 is TGTGCCAGCAGCCCTCGGGCCAGGGACATAAACTATGGCTACACCTTC. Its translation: CASSPRARDINYGYTF.

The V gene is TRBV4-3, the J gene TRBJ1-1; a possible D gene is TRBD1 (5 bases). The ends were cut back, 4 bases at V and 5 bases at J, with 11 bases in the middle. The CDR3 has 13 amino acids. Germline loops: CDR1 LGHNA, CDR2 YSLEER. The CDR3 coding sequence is TGCGCCAGCAGCCCCACCTGGGGGACTGAAGCTTTCTTT. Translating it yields CASSPTWGTEAFF.

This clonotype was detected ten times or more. As DNA, the CDR3 is TGCGCCAGCAGCTTGTCAGGGGCGCCCGGGGAGCTGTTTTTT. As protein: CASSLSGAPGELFF. V and J are TRBV5-1 and TRBJ2-2; maybe TRBD1 (6 bases). Germline V gives CDR1 SGHRS, CDR2 YFSETQ. This CDR3 contains 14 residues. The V and J ends lost 1 base and 6 bases respectively, with 10 bases between them. The full variable domain, completed using reference TRBV5-1 and TRBJ2-2, is KAGVTQTPRYLIKTRGQQVTLSCSPISGHRSVSWYQQTPGQGLQFLFEYFSETQRNKGNFPGRFSGRQFSNSRSEMNVSTLELGDSALYLCASSLSGAPGELFFGEGSRLTVL.

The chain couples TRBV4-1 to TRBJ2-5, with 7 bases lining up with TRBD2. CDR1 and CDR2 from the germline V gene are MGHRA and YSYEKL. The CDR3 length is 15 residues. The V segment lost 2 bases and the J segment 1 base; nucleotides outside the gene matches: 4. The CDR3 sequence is CASSQSLAVQETQYF. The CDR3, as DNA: TGCGCCAGCAGCCAATCTCTAGCGGTCCAAGAGACCCAGTACTTC.

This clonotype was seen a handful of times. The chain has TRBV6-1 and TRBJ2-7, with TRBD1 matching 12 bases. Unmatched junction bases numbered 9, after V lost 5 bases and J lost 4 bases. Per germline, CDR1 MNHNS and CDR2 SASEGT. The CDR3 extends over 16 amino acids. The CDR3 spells CASSHRRDRGQYEQYF. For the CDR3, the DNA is TGTGCCAGCAGTCACCGCCGGGACAGGGGGCAATACGAGCAGTACTTC.

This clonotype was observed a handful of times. The CDR3: CSAGTGTGKSNQPQHF. In DNA form, the CDR3 reads TGCAGTGCTGGAACCGGGACGGGTAAGAGCAATCAGCCCCAGCATTTT. The chain has TRBV20-1 and TRBJ1-5, with TRBD1 as a possible D gene (5 bases). The V and J ends lost 5 bases and 1 base respectively, with 18 bases between them. Germline V gives CDR1 DFQATT, CDR2 SNEGSKA (reference sequence). There are 16 residues in the CDR3.

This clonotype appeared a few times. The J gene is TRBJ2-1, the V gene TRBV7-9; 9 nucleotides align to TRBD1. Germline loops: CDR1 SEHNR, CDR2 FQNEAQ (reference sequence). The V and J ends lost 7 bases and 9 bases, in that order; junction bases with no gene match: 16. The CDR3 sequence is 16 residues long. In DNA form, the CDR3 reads TGTGCCAGCATCAAAGTAGGGACAGGGTTATTAGGTGAGCAGTTCTTC. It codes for CASIKVGTGLLGEQFF.

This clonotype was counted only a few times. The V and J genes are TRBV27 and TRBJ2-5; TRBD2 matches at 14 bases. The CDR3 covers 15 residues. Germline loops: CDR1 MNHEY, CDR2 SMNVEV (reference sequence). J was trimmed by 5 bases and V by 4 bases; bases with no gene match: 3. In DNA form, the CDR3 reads TGTGCCAGCAGTTACCGACTAGCGGGGGGGGAGACCCAGTACTTC. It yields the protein CASSYRLAGGETQYF.

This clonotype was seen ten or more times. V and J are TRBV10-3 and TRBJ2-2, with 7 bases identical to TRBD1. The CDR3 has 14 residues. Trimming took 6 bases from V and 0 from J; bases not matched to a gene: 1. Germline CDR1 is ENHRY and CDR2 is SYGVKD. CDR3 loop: CAIRTGTNTGELFF. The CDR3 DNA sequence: TGTGCCATCAGGACAGGGACGAACACCGGGGAGCTGTTTTTT.

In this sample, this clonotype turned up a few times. The CDR3 DNA is TGCAGTGCTAGTCTTGTCCCGGGACATGGGAACTATGGCTACACCTTC. Translating gives CSASLVPGHGNYGYTF. The V gene is TRBV20-1, the J gene TRBJ1-2; D is possibly TRBD1 (6 bases). The CDR3 runs 16 residues. The germline V gene encodes CDR1 DFQATT and CDR2 SNEGSKA (reference sequence). V was shortened by 3 bases and J by 2 bases, with 19 bases between the two germline ends.

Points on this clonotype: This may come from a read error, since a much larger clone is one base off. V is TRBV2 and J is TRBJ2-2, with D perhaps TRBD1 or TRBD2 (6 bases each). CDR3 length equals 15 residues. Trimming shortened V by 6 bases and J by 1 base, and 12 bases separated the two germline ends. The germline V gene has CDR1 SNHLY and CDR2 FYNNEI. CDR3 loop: CASSGGTKNTGELFF. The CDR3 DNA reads TGTGCCAGCAGCGGCGGGACAAAGAACACCGGGGAGCTGTTTTTT.

The CDR3 here is CASSVAQANTEAFF. For the CDR3, the DNA is TGTGCCAGCAGCGTAGCACAGGCGAACACTGAAGCTTTCTTT. The V and J genes are TRBV9 and TRBJ1-1; tentatively, D is TRBD1 (5 bases). V dropped 0 bases and J dropped 1 base, with 7 bases sitting between them. Germline CDR1 is SGDLS and CDR2 is YYNGEE. This CDR3 spans 14 amino acids.

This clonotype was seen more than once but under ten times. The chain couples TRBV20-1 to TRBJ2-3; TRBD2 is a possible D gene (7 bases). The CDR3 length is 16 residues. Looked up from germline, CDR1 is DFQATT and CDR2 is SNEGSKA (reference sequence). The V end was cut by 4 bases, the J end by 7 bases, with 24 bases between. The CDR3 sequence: CSAKGAEGGLVNTQYF. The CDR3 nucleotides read TGCAGTGCTAAGGGTGCCGAGGGGGGGCTCGTAAATACGCAGTATTTT.